Each of the 28 T cell receptor beta chains below was sequenced from the same sample in a study of glioma-infiltrating T cells after dendritic cell vaccination. Repertoires were generated with immunoSEQ multiplex PCR, while TCRdb's copy carries only in-frame clones and drops some. The data show about 46,000 clones, approximately 90% seen once. Time point specified: after dendritic cell vaccination, including at tumor progression/relapse. The sequences come from blood, collected after dendritic cell vaccination. The receptors come from a human donor with glioblastoma.

The table lists this clone with a few counts. The chain has TRBV4-1 and TRBJ2-5, with D perhaps TRBD2 (5 bases). Germline-derived CDR1 and CDR2 are MGHRA and YSYEKL. V gave up 4 bases and J gave up 4 bases, with 10 bases separating them. This CDR3 comprises 13 residues. CDR3 amino acids: CASSRLAGETQYF. The CDR3 DNA follows: TGCGCCAGCAGCCGTCTGGCGGGAGAGACCCAGTACTTC.

This rearrangement joins TRBV5-4 to TRBJ2-1, with 7 positions matching TRBD2. V gave up 5 bases and J gave up 8 bases; unmatched junction bases: 10. The CDR3 contains 14 residues. The germline V gene encodes CDR1 SGHNT and CDR2 YYREEE (reference sequence). CDR3 loop: CASSRDYAMYEQFF. DNA of the CDR3: TGTGCCAGCAGTAGGGACTACGCGATGTATGAGCAGTTCTTC.

Judged by abundance, this clone is medium-sized. This chain joins TRBV4-3 and TRBJ2-7, with 11 positions matching TRBD2. J gave up 4 bases and V 0 bases, and 5 bases lay outside the gene matches. This CDR3 comprises 16 residues. Germline V gives CDR1 LGHNA, CDR2 YSLEER. CDR3 DNA sequence: TGCGCCAGCAGCCAAGATCTCACTAGCGGGAGTTACGAGCAGTACTTC. This gives the protein CASSQDLTSGSYEQYF.

This chain connects TRBV14 to TRBJ2-2; 7 positions agree with TRBD1. This CDR3 is built from 16 residues. The V gene's germline CDR1 is SGHDN and CDR2 FVKESK. V lost 2 bases, J lost 0 bases, and 3 bases stayed unmatched. The CDR3 loop is CASSQFGTANTGELFF. Written as DNA, the CDR3 is TGTGCCAGCAGCCAATTCGGGACAGCGAACACCGGGGAGCTGTTTTTT. Filled out from reference TRBV14 and TRBJ2-2, the complete variable domain reads EAGVTQFPSHSVIEKGQTVTLRCDPISGHDNLYWYRRVMGKEIKFLLHFVKESKQDESGMPNNRFLAERTGGTYSTLKVQPAELEDSGVYFCASSQFGTANTGELFFGEGSRLTVL.

The J gene is TRBJ2-7, the V gene TRBV7-2; 10 nucleotides match TRBD1. V lost 2 bases to trimming and J lost 4 bases; unmatched junction nucleotides: 8. The CDR3 is 16 amino acids. The germline gives CDR1 SGHTA, CDR2 FQGNSA. As DNA, the CDR3 is TGTGCCAGCAGCTTAAGGTGGGGGACAGGGGTTTACGAGCAGTACTTC. It translates to CASSLRWGTGVYEQYF.

The chain links TRBV7-9 to TRBJ1-2; a weak D match, TRBD1 (5 bases). The V end lost 5 bases, the J end lost 7 bases, and 17 bases lay between the germline ends. The CDR3 is 14 residues long. CDR1 is SEHNR, CDR2 FQNEAQ, per germline (reference sequence). The CDR3 DNA is TGTGCCAGCAGCCCCGTTAGCAGGGAATCTGGCTACACCTTC. Translation gives CASSPVSRESGYTF.

The chain combines TRBV7-2 with TRBJ1-1; the match to TRBD1 covers 12 bases. The J segment lost 3 bases and the V segment lost 3 bases, leaving 5 bases of the junction unmatched. Germline CDR1 is SGHTA and CDR2 is FQGNSA. The CDR3 is 16 residues long. This CDR3 is CASSFGTGGWDTEAFF. The DNA for the CDR3 is TGTGCCAGCAGCTTCGGGACAGGGGGCTGGGACACTGAAGCTTTCTTT.

The rearrangement uses TRBV29-1 and TRBJ1-1, with D possibly TRBD1 on 6 matching bases. Trimming pared 0 bases from V and 8 bases from J, leaving 16 bases between. The germline V gene has CDR1 SQVTM and CDR2 ANQGSEA. The CDR3 totals 14 residues. CDR3 nucleotides: TGCAGCGTTGAAGATCACGGCAGGGGCTGGGAAGCTTTCTTT. This sequence encodes CSVEDHGRGWEAFF.

This CDR3 is CASSATGTYVGDEQFF. CDR3 nucleotide sequence: TGTGCCAGCAGTGCTACCGGGACTTACGTCGGAGATGAGCAGTTCTTC. The V gene is TRBV6-1, the J gene TRBJ2-1; the D gene is possibly TRBD2 (6 bases). V gave up 4 bases and J gave up 8 bases, with 21 bases separating them. The CDR3 contains 16 residues. Germline V lookup: CDR1 MNHNS, CDR2 SASEGT.

The gene calls are TRBV2 and TRBJ1-5; unclear D gene. This CDR3 has 14 residues. V lost 3 bases and J lost 4, with 10 bases in between. The germline V gene has CDR1 SNHLY and CDR2 FYNNEI. For the CDR3, the DNA is TGTGCCAGCAGTGACGGTACAGCTAATCAGCCCCAGCATTTT. Protein product: CASSDGTANQPQHF. Filled out from reference TRBV2 and TRBJ1-5, the complete variable domain reads EPEVTQTPSHQVTQMGQEVILRCVPISNHLYFYWYRQILGQKVEFLVSFYNNEISEKSEIFDDQFSVERPDGSNFTLKIRSTKLEDSAMYFCASSDGTANQPQHFGDGTRLSIL.

The chain links TRBV18 to TRBJ2-7; TRBD2 might be the D (5 bases). Trimming shortened V by 6 bases and J by 2 bases, and 20 bases separated the two germline ends. CDR3 length equals 16 residues. The germline V gene has CDR1 KGHSH and CDR2 LQKENI. CDR3: CASSSLLSGGTYEQYF. DNA for the CDR3: TGTGCCAGCTCGTCCCTTCTGAGCGGTGGCACCTACGAGCAGTACTTC.

This clone was observed a few times. The chain recombines TRBV2 with TRBJ2-1; TRBD2 matches 11 bases. The V gene end was trimmed by 8 bases and the J gene end by 6 bases; junction bases not matched to a gene: 3. This CDR3 comprises 13 residues. Germline V lookup: CDR1 SNHLY, CDR2 FYNNEI. The CDR3 spells CASGTSGSNEQFF. The DNA for the CDR3 is TGTGCCAGCGGGACTAGCGGATCCAATGAGCAGTTCTTC.

This chain uses TRBV28 with TRBJ2-7, with 8 bases matching TRBD1. V trimming: 3 bases; J trimming: 1 base; junction bases outside the gene matches: 8. Germline values: CDR1 MDHEN, CDR2 SYDVKM. The CDR3 has 16 residues. The CDR3 loop reads CASSFAGGRRSYEQYF. CDR3 in DNA: TGTGCCAGCAGTTTTGCAGGGGGCCGCAGATCCTACGAGCAGTACTTC.

The CDR3 DNA follows: TGTGCCAGCTCCTCCTGGGGAGGGCCCTCCTCTGGAAACACCATATATTTT. Translated: CASSSWGGPSSGNTIYF. The V gene is TRBV2, the J gene TRBJ1-3; no reliable D call. The CDR3 contains 17 residues. Germline CDR1 and CDR2: SNHLY and FYNNEI. Trimming removed 8 bases from V and 0 bases from J, with 20 bases in between.

Concerning this clone itself: This specimen includes other DNA sequences encoding the same CDR3. V and J are TRBV10-3 and TRBJ2-5; the D gene is possibly TRBD2 (5 bases). Germline loops: CDR1 ENHRY, CDR2 SYGVKD. Between the trimmed V and J ends, which lost 7 bases and 3 bases, there was a span of 18 bases. The CDR3 covers 15 residues. CDR3 in amino acids: CAINGLAGPKETQYF. DNA for the CDR3: TGTGCCATCAACGGACTGGCGGGTCCAAAAGAGACCCAGTACTTC.

The sample holds a few counts of this clone. The chain employs TRBV6-6 and TRBJ2-7; TRBD1 matches at 7 bases. Germline V lookup: CDR1 MNHNY, CDR2 SVGAGI (reference sequence). J gave up 2 bases and V 6 bases, and 10 bases lay outside the gene matches. The CDR3 consists of 15 residues. CDR3 in amino acids: CASRKTGTATYEQYF. The DNA of the CDR3 is TGTGCCAGCAGAAAGACCGGGACAGCCACCTACGAGCAGTACTTC.

CDR3 nucleotides: TGTGCCAGCAGCCTCCTGGGGGGACGGGAGGGAGAAAAACTGTTTTTT. It yields the protein CASSLLGGREGEKLFF. The J gene is TRBJ1-4, the V gene TRBV13; tentative D call: TRBD1 (5 bases). Trimming shortened V by 5 bases and J by 8 bases, and 21 bases separated the two germline ends. Germline V gene lookup returns CDR1 PRHDT and CDR2 FYEKMQ (reference sequence). The CDR3 contains 16 residues.

This chain links TRBV10-3 with TRBJ2-1; 7 bases match TRBD2. This CDR3 region has 13 residues. V shed 10 bases, J shed 5 bases, and the junction held 8 bases outside the gene matches. CDR1 and CDR2 from the germline V gene are ENHRY and SYGVKD. CDR3 sequence reads: CATNIAGDNEQFF. The CDR3 DNA sequence: TGTGCCACCAACATAGCGGGCGACAATGAGCAGTTCTTC.

The V gene is TRBV5-4, the J gene TRBJ2-5; D remains ambiguous. There are 12 residues in the CDR3. Germline V gene data show CDR1 as SGHNT and CDR2 as YYREEE (reference sequence). V was pared by 3 bases and J by 1 base, with 4 bases between. This chain's CDR3 is CASSSVQETQYF. CDR3 sequence (DNA): TGTGCCAGCAGCTCCGTCCAAGAGACCCAGTACTTC.

The chain links TRBV7-2 to TRBJ1-3; D not resolved. Germline values: CDR1 SGHTA, CDR2 FQGNSA. The V gene lost 6 bases and the J gene lost 0 bases, with 12 bases spanning the gap. The CDR3 spans 15 residues. The CDR3 DNA follows: TGTGCCAGCAGGGACTGGGCTATCTCTGGAAACACCATATATTTT. Encoded protein: CASRDWAISGNTIYF.

The chain is built from TRBV5-6 and TRBJ1-2; 11 bases map to TRBD1. Germline V gives CDR1 SGHDT, CDR2 YYEEEE. V lost 4 bases to trimming and J lost 4 bases; unmatched junction nucleotides: 6. This CDR3 comprises 15 residues. The CDR3 nucleotides are TGTGCCAGCAGCGCATCCGGGACAGGGGGCTATGGCTACACCTTC. Its translation: CASSASGTGGYGYTF.

The table lists this clone with a count of one. The rearrangement uses TRBV29-1 and TRBJ1-1, with 8 bases lining up with TRBD1. V trimming: 3 bases; J trimming: 6 bases; junction bases outside the gene matches: 12. The CDR3 has 15 residues. Germline V gene sequence: CDR1 SQVTM, CDR2 ANQGSEA. CDR3 DNA sequence: TGCAGCGTTGATCTTAATCAGGGGGCTTTGGCTGAAGCTTTCTTT. The encoded protein is CSVDLNQGALAEAFF.

J is TRBJ1-1 and V is TRBV27, with unresolved D. Germline-derived CDR1 and CDR2 are MNHEY and SMNVEV (reference sequence). The CDR3 is made up of 15 amino acids. The V gene lost 7 bases and the J gene lost 2 bases, with 17 bases spanning the gap. The CDR3 sequence is CASTRSFRVNTEAFF. CDR3 bases: TGTGCCAGCACCCGTTCGTTCCGGGTAAACACTGAAGCTTTCTTT.

The V gene is TRBV2, the J gene TRBJ1-2; the D gene is possibly TRBD1 (5 bases). This CDR3 comprises 16 residues. The V and J ends lost 6 bases and 5 bases respectively, with 22 bases between them. Germline V gene lookup returns CDR1 SNHLY and CDR2 FYNNEI. DNA of the CDR3: TGTGCCAGCAGCGAGGGGTCGGGAGGCAGAGTTTATGGCTACACCTTC. It translates to CASSEGSGGRVYGYTF.

The rearrangement joins TRBV4-2 to TRBJ2-7; D is uncertain. V dropped 0 bases and J dropped 3 bases, with 6 bases sitting between them. The CDR3 loop spans 13 amino acids. Germline CDR1 LGHNA, CDR2 YNFKEQ. The CDR3, as DNA: TGTGCCAGCAGCCAAGAGAGGAACTACGAGCAGTACTTC. This codes for CASSQERNYEQYF.

The chain uses TRBV6-5 and TRBJ1-5, with D hard to call. Germline loops: CDR1 MNHEY, CDR2 SVGAGI. This CDR3 is 15 amino acids long. Trimming pared 0 bases from V and 2 bases from J, leaving 8 bases between. The CDR3: CASSYSRRGNQPQHF. The CDR3 coding sequence is TGTGCCAGCAGTTACTCACGGAGGGGCAATCAGCCCCAGCATTTT.

V and J are TRBV5-1 and TRBJ2-2, with 12 positions matching TRBD2. The CDR3 runs 19 residues. Germline assignment: CDR1 SGHRS and CDR2 YFSETQ. V shed 4 bases, J shed 2 bases, and the junction held 12 bases outside the gene matches. The CDR3 loop reads CASSRPPSGRAGNTGELFF. The CDR3 bases are TGCGCCAGCAGCCGCCCCCCTAGCGGGAGGGCCGGAAACACCGGGGAGCTGTTTTTT. The whole variable domain, filled in from reference TRBV5-1 and TRBJ2-2, reads KAGVTQTPRYLIKTRGQQVTLSCSPISGHRSVSWYQQTPGQGLQFLFEYFSETQRNKGNFPGRFSGRQFSNSRSEMNVSTLELGDSALYLCASSRPPSGRAGNTGELFFGEGSRLTVL.

J is TRBJ1-4 and V is TRBV9; TRBD1 agrees at 9 bases. Germline lookup yields CDR1 SGDLS and CDR2 YYNGEE. V trimming: 4 bases; J trimming: 7 bases; junction bases outside the gene matches: 11. The CDR3 covers 16 residues. The CDR3 DNA follows: TGTGCCAGCAGCCCGCGCTCCGGGACAGGGCCTGAAAAACTGTTTTTT. Its protein is CASSPRSGTGPEKLFF.